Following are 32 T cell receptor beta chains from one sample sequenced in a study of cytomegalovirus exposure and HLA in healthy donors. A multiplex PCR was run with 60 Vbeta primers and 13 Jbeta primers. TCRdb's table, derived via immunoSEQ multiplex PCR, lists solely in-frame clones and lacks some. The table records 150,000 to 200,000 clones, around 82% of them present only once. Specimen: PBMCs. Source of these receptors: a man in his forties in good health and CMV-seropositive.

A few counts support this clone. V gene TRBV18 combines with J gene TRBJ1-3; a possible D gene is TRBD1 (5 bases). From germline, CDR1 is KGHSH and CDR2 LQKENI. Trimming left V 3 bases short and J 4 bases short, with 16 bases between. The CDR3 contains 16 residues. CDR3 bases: TGTGCCAGCTCACCGAACCCCCAGGGCTTAGGAAACACCATATATTTT. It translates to CASSPNPQGLGNTIYF. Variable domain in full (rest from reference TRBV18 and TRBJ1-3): NAGVMQNPRHLVRRRGQEARLRCSPMKGHSHVYWYRQLPEEGLKFMVYLQKENIIDESGMPKERFSAEFPKEGPSILRIQQVVRGDSAAYFCASSPNPQGLGNTIYFGEGSWLTVV.

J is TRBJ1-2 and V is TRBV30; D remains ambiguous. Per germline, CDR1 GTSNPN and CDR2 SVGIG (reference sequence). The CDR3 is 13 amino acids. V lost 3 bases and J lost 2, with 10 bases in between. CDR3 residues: CAWRRGRNYGYTF. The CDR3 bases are TGTGCCTGGAGAAGAGGGAGAAACTATGGCTACACCTTC.

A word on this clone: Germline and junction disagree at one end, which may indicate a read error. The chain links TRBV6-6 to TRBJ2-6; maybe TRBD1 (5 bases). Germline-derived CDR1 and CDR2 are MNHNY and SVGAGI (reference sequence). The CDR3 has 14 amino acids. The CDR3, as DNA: TGTGCCAGCAGTACGGGTCCTGGGGCCAACGGCCTGACTTTC. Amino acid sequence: CASSTGPGANGLTF.

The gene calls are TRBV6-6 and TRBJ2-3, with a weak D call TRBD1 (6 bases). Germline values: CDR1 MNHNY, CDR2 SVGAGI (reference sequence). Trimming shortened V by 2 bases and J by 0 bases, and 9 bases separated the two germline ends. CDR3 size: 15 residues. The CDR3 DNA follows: TGTGCCAGCAGTTACAGGGGGAGTAGCACAGATACGCAGTATTTT. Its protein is CASSYRGSSTDTQYF.

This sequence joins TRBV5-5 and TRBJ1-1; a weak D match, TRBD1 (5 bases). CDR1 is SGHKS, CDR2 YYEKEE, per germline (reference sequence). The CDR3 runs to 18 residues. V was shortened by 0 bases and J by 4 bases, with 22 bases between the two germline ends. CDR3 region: CASSLEAGRGGRITEAFF. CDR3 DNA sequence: TGTGCCAGCAGCTTGGAAGCTGGCCGGGGGGGAAGAATCACTGAAGCTTTCTTT.

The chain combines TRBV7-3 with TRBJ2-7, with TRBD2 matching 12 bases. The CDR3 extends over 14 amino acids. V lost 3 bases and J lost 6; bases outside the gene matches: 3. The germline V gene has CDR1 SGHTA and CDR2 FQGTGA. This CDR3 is CASSFQGLAGEQYF. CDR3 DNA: TGTGCCAGCAGCTTTCAGGGACTAGCGGGCGAGCAGTACTTC.

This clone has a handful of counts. The CDR3 sequence is CASSYGQGKDTQYF. The CDR3 DNA reads as TGCGCCAGCAGCTACGGACAGGGGAAAGATACGCAGTATTTT. This sequence joins TRBV5-1 and TRBJ2-3; 9 bases are a match to TRBD1. Trimming at V came to 3 bases and at J to 5 bases, leaving 4 bases not matched to a gene. The CDR3 has 14 amino acids. Germline V gene sequence: CDR1 SGHRS, CDR2 YFSETQ.

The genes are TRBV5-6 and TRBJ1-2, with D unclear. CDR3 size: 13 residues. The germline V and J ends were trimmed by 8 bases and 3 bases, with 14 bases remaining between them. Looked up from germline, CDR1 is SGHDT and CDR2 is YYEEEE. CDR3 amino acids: CASRSHGDYGYTF. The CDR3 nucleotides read TGTGCCAGTCGTTCACACGGGGACTATGGCTACACCTTC.

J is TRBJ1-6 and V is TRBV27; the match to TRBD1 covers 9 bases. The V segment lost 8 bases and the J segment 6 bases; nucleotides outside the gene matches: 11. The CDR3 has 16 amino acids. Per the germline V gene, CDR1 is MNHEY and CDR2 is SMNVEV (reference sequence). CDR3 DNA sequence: TGTGCCAGCGGCCTTTCAGCGGGACAGGGTAATTCACCCCTCCACTTT. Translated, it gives CASGLSAGQGNSPLHF.

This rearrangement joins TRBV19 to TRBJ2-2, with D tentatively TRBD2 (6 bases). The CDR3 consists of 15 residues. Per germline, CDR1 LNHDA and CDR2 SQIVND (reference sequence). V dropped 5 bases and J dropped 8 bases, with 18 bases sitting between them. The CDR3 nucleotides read TGTGCCAGTAGTGCGGGACCTCTTTCGGATGGGGAGCTGTTTTTT. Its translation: CASSAGPLSDGELFF. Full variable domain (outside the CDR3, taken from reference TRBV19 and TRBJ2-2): DGGITQSPKYLFRKEGQNVTLSCEQNLNHDAMYWYRQDPGQGLRLIYYSQIVNDFQKGDIAEGYSVSREKKESFPLTVTSAQKNPTAFYLCASSAGPLSDGELFFGEGSRLTVL.

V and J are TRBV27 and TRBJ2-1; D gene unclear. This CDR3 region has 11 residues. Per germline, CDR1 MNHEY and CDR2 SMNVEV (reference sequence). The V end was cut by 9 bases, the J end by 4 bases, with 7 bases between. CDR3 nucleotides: TGTGCCAGTTCCACTTACAATGAGCAGTTCTTC. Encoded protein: CASSTYNEQFF.

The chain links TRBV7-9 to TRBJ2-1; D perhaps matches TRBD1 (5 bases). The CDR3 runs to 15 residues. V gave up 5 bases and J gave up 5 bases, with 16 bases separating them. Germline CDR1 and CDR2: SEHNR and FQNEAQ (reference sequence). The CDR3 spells CASSLGAKWDNEQFF. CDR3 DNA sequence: TGTGCCAGCAGCCTAGGGGCTAAGTGGGACAATGAGCAGTTCTTC.

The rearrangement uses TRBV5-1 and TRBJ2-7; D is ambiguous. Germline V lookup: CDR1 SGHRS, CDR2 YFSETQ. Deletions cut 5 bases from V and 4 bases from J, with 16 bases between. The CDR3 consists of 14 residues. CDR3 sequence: CASRKTTSSYEQYF. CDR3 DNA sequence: TGCGCCAGCAGGAAAACAACCTCGTCTTACGAGCAGTACTTC.

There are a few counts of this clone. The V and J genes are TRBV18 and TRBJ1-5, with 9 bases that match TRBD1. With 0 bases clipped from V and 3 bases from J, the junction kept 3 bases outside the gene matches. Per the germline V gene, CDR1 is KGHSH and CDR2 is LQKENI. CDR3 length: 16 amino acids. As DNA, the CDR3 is TGTGCCAGCTCACCACCAGGGACAGGGCACAATCAGCCCCAGCATTTT. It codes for CASSPPGTGHNQPQHF.

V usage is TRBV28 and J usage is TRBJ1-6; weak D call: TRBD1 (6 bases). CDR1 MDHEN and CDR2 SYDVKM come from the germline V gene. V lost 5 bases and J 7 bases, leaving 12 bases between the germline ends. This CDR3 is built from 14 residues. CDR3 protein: CASSRTVRNSPLHF. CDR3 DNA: TGTGCCAGCAGTCGGACAGTAAGAAATTCACCCCTCCACTTT.

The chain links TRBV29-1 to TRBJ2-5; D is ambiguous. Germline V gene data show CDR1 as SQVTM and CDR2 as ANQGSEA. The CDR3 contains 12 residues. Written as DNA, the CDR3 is TGCTCGGCACGCCAGGTCCAAGAGACCCAGTACTTC. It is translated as CSARQVQETQYF. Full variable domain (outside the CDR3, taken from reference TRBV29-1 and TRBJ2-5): SAVISQKPSRDICQRGTSLTIQCQVDSQVTMMFWYRQQPGQSLTLIATANQGSEATYESGFVIDKFPISRPNLTFSTLTVSNMSPEDSSIYLCSARQVQETQYFGPGTRLLVL.

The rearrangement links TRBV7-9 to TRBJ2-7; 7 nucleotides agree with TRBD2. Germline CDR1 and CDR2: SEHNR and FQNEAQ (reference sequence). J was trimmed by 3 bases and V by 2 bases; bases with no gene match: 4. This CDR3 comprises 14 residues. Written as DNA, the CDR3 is TGTGCCAGCAGCTTAATGGGGGGGGTCTACGAGCAGTACTTC. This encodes CASSLMGGVYEQYF.

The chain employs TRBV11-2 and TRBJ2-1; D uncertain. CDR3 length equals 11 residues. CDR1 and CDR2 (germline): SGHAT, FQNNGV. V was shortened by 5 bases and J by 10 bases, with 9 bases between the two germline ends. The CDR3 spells CASSRAREQFF. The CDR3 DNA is TGTGCCAGCAGCCGAGCGAGGGAGCAGTTCTTC.

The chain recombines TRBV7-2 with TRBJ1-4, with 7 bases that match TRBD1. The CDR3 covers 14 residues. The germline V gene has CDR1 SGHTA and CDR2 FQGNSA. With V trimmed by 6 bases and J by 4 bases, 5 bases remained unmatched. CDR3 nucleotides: TGTGCCAGCAGGGGGGACAGCTTTAATGAAAAACTGTTTTTT. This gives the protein CASRGDSFNEKLFF.

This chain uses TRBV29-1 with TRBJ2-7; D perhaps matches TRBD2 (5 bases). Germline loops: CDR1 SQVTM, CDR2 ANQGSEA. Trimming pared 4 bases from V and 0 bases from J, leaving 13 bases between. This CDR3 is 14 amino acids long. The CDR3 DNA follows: TGCAGCGTTGGCCTAGCTCTCAGCTCCTACGAGCAGTACTTC. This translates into CSVGLALSSYEQYF.

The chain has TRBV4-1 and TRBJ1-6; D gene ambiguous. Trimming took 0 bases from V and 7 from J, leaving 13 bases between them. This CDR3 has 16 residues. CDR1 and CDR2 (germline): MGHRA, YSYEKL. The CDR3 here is CASSQDSNKYNSPLHF. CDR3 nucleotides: TGCGCCAGCAGCCAAGATTCAAACAAATACAATTCACCCCTCCACTTT.

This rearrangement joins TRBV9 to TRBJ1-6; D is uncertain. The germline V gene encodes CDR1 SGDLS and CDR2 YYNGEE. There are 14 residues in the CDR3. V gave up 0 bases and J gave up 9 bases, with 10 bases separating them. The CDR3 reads CASSVGGSGSPLHF. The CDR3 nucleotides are TGTGCCAGCAGCGTAGGGGGAAGCGGTTCACCCCTCCACTTT. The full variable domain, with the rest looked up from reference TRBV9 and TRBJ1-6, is DSGVTQTPKHLITATGQRVTLRCSPRSGDLSVYWYQQSLDQGLQFLIQYYNGEERAKGNILERFSAQQFPDLHSELNLSSLELGDSALYFCASSVGGSGSPLHFGNGTRLTVT.

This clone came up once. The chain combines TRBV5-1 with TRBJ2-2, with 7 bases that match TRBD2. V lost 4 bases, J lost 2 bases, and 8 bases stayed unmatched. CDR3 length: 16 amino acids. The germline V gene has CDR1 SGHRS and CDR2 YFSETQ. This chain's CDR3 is CASSLLSGINTGELFF. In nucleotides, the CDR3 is TGCGCCAGCAGCCTACTCAGCGGGATTAACACCGGGGAGCTGTTTTTT.

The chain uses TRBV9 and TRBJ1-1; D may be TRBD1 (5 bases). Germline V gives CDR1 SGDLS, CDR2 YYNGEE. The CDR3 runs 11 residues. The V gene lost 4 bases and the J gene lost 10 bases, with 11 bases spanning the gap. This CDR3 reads CASSLSGRAFF. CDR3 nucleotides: TGTGCCAGCAGCCTCTCAGGGCGAGCTTTCTTT.

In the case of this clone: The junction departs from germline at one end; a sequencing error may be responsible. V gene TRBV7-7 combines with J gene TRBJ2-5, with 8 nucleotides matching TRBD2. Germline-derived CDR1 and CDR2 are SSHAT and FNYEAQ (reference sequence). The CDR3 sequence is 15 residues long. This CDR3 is CASSFPGLVAETQYF. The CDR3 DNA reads TGTGCTAGCAGCTTTCCGGGACTAGTGGCAGAGACCCAGTACTTC. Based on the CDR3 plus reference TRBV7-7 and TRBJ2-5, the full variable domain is GAGVSQSPRYKVTKRGQDVTLRCDPISSHATLYWYQQALGQGPEFLTYFNYEAQPDKSGLPSDRFSAERPEGSISTLTIQRTEQRDSAMYRCASSFPGLVAETQYFGPGTRLLVL.

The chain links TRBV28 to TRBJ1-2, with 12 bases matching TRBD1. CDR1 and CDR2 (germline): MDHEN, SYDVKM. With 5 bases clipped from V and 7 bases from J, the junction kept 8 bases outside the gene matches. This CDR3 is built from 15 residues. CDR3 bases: TGTGCCAGCAGTCTCACGGGACAGGGGGCGGGTGGCTACACCTTC. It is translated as CASSLTGQGAGGYTF.

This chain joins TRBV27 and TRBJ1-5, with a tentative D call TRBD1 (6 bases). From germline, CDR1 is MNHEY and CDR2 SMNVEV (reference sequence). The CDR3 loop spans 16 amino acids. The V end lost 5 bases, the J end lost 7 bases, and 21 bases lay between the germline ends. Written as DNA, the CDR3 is TGTGCCAGCAGTCCACTACCAACAGGGCAGGGACAGCCCCAGCATTTT. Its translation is CASSPLPTGQGQPQHF.

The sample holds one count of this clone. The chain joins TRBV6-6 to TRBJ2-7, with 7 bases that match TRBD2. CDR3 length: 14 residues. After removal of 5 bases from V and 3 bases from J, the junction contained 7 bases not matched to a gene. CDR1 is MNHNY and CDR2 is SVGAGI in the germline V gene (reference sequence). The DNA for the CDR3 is TGTGCCAGCAGTGCCCTGGGGGGGTACTACGAGCAGTACTTC. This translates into CASSALGGYYEQYF.

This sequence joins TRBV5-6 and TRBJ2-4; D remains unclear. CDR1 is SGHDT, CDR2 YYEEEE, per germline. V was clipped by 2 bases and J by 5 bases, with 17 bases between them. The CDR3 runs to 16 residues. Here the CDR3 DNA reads TGTGCCAGCAGCTTAACCTCCGGGTCCCTTGAAAACATTCAGTACTTC. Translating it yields CASSLTSGSLENIQYF.

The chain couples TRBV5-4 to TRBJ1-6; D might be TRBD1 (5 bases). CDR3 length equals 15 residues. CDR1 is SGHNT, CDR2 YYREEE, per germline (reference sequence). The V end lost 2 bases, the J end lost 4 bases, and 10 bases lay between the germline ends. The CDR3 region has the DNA TGTGCCAGCAGCTTAACGGGGACTTATAATTCACCCCTCCACTTT. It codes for CASSLTGTYNSPLHF.

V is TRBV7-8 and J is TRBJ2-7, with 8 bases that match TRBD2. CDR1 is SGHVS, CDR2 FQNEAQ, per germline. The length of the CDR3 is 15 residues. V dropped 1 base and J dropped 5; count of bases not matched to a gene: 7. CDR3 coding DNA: TGTGCCAGCAGCTTAGACGGGAGGGCCTTCCACGAGCAGTACTTC. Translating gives CASSLDGRAFHEQYF. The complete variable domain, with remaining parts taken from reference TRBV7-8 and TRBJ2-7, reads GAGVSQSPRYKVAKRGQDVALRCDPISGHVSLFWYQQALGQGPEFLTYFQNEAQLDKSGLPSDRFFAERPEGSVSTLKIQRTQQEDSAVYLCASSLDGRAFHEQYFGPGTRLTVT.

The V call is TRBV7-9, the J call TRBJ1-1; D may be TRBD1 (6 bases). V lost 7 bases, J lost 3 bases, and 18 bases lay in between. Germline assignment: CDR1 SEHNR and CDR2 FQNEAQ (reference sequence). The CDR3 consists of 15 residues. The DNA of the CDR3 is TGTGCCAGCACTGCAGGGGTGCACCAGGACACTGAAGCTTTCTTT. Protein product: CASTAGVHQDTEAFF.